The 8 T cell receptor beta chains listed next were all sequenced from one sample in a study of blood T cell repertoires in COVID-19. The method was immunoSEQ multiplex PCR; TCRdb's version includes in-frame clones alone and lacks a portion of them. The table has 240,000 or so clones, approximately 86% seen once. Sample: peripheral blood. The receptors stem from a woman between 65 and 79 years old with active or convalescent COVID-19.

This clone occurred once. The rearrangement uses TRBV7-3 and TRBJ1-2; 8 bases line up with TRBD1. The CDR3 is 13 amino acids. The junction had 5 bases not matched to a gene; V was cut back by 5 bases and J by 6 bases. Looked up from germline, CDR1 is SGHTA and CDR2 is FQGTGA. The CDR3 DNA sequence: TGTGCCAGCAGCCTTGACAGGGGCAATGGCTACACCTTC. Its protein is CASSLDRGNGYTF.

V usage is TRBV29-1 and J usage is TRBJ1-2; D perhaps matches TRBD1 (5 bases). The ends were cut back, 4 bases at V and 6 bases at J, with 15 bases in the middle. This CDR3 spans 13 amino acids. Germline V gene lookup returns CDR1 SQVTM and CDR2 ANQGSEA. The CDR3 nucleotides are TGCAGCGTTGGCGAACCAGGGCGACATGGCTACACCTTC. Amino acids: CSVGEPGRHGYTF.

CDR3 DNA sequence: TGTGCCAGTAGTATAGATTACCGGGGGAGGAACACCGGGGAGCTGTTTTTT. It is translated as CASSIDYRGRNTGELFF. V and J are TRBV19 and TRBJ2-2, with D tentatively TRBD2 (6 bases). The CDR3 is 17 amino acids. Per the germline V gene, CDR1 is LNHDA and CDR2 is SQIVND (reference sequence). V lost 0 bases and J 1 base, leaving 12 bases between the germline ends. Together with reference TRBV19 and TRBJ2-2, the CDR3 gives the full variable domain: DGGITQSPKYLFRKEGQNVTLSCEQNLNHDAMYWYRQDPGQGLRLIYYSQIVNDFQKGDIAEGYSVSREKKESFPLTVTSAQKNPTAFYLCASSIDYRGRNTGELFFGEGSRLTVL.

The chain is built from TRBV19 and TRBJ1-2, with 11 bases that match TRBD1. CDR3 length: 15 amino acids. Germline CDR1 is LNHDA and CDR2 is SQIVND (reference sequence). Trimming took 7 bases from V and 1 from J; bases not matched to a gene: 5. The CDR3, as DNA: TGTGCCAGTACTGGGACAGGGGGACGTAACTATGGCTACACCTTC. Translation: CASTGTGGRNYGYTF.

The rearrangement joins TRBV3-1 (or the pseudogene TRBV3-2) to TRBJ1-6; D remains ambiguous. The CDR3 is made up of 15 amino acids. Trimming pared 4 bases from V and 10 bases from J, leaving 17 bases between. The V gene's germline CDR1 is LGHDT and CDR2 YNNKEL (reference sequence). CDR3 sequence: CASSPGEGRYSPLHF. DNA for the CDR3: TGTGCCAGCAGCCCCGGTGAAGGGAGGTACTCACCCCTCCACTTT.

This clone showed up just once. V is TRBV7-9 and J is TRBJ2-3; 7 bases fit TRBD2. The CDR3 extends over 13 amino acids. The V and J ends lost 5 bases and 4 bases, in that order; junction bases with no gene match: 3. Per germline, CDR1 SEHNR and CDR2 FQNEAQ (reference sequence). CDR3 loop: CASSREVADTQYF. The CDR3 nucleotides read TGTGCCAGCAGCCGGGAGGTGGCAGATACGCAGTATTTT.

As DNA, the CDR3 is TGTGCCAGCTCATTCGGACAGGGCGACACTGAAGCTTTCTTT. This encodes CASSFGQGDTEAFF. The rearrangement joins TRBV18 to TRBJ1-1, with TRBD1 identical over 8 bases. V gave up 5 bases and J gave up 3 bases; unmatched junction bases: 5. The CDR3 length is 14 residues. Germline V gene data show CDR1 as KGHSH and CDR2 as LQKENI.

The J gene is TRBJ1-5, the V gene TRBV27; 9 nucleotides line up with TRBD1. Germline lookup yields CDR1 MNHEY and CDR2 SMNVEV (reference sequence). With V trimmed by 8 bases and J by 0 bases, 14 bases remained unmatched. The length of the CDR3 is 18 residues. For the CDR3, the DNA is TGTGCCAGCCATCCCGACAGGGGGGGCCCTTATAGCAATCAGCCCCAGCATTTT. This encodes CASHPDRGGPYSNQPQHF.